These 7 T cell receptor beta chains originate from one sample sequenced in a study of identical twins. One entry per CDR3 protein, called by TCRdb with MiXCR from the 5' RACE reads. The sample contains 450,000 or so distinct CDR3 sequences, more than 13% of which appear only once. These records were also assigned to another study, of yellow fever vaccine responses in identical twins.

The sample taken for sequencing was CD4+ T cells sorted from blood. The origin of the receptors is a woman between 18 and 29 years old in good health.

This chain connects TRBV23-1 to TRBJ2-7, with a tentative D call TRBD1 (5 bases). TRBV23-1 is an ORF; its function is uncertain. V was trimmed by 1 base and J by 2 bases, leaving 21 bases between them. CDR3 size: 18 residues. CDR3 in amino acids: CASSQCYWGQATPYEQYF. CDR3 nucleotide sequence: TGCGCCAGCAGTCAATGCTACTGGGGCCAGGCCACCCCCTACGAGCAGTACTTC.

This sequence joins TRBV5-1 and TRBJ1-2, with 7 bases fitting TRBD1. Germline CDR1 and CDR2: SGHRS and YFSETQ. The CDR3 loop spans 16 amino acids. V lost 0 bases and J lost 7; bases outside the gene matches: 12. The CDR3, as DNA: TGCGCCAGCAGCTTGGCGTCAGGGACAGCCGCCTTTGGCTACACCTTC. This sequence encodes CASSLASGTAAFGYTF.

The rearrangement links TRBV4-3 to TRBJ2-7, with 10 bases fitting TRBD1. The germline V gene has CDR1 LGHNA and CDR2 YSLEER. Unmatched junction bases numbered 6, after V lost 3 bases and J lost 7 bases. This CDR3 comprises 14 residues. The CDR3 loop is CASSHRQGAWEQYF. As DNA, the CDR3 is TGCGCCAGCAGCCATCGACAGGGGGCATGGGAGCAGTACTTC.

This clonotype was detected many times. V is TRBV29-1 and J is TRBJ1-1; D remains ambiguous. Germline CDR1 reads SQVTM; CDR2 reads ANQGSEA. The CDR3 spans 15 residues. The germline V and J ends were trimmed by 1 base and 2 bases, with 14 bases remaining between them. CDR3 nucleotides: TGCAGCGTTGAAGCCCGCAGAAAACAAAACACTGAAGCTTTCTTT. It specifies CSVEARRKQNTEAFF.

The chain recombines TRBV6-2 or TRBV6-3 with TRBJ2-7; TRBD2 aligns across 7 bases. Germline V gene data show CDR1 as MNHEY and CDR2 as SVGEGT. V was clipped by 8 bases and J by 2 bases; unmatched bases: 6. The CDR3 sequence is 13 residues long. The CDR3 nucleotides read TGTGCCAGCGCCGGGCGGGAGCCCTACGAGCAGTACTTC. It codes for CASAGREPYEQYF.

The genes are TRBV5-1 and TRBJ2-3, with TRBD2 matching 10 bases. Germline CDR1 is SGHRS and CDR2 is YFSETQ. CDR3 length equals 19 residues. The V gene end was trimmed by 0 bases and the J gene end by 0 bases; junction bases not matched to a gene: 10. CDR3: CASSLVWASGGLSTDTQYF. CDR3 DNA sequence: TGCGCCAGCAGCTTGGTATGGGCTAGCGGGGGCCTAAGCACAGATACGCAGTATTTT.

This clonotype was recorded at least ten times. CDR3 sequence reads: CASSYRGNTDTQYF. CDR3 DNA sequence: TGTGCCAGCAGTTACAGGGGCAACACAGATACGCAGTATTTT. This chain uses TRBV12-3 or TRBV12-4 with TRBJ2-3; 7 bases agree with TRBD1. Germline trimming cut 4 bases from V and 2 bases from J; bases unmatched to any gene: 3. The CDR3 has 14 residues.